Described below is a single TCR beta chain sequence and its context. Its antigen remains unidentified. J lost 3 bases, V lost 4 bases, and 11 bases had no gene match. In germline, CDR1 is SQVTM, CDR2 ANQGSEA. The CDR3 covers 16 residues. The data belong to a study of beta chain features in type 1 diabetes. About the study: No age, gender or cell yield differences were seen between patients and healthy donors.

Isolated RNA was reverse transcribed in full, so expressed TCRB transcripts were sequenced. The average read count of naive, central memory and regulatory T cell samples was approximately 4 million. Sequenced by immunoSEQ multiplex PCR; TCRdb stores in-frame clones only, minus some. The sample yields roughly 53,000 clones, under 50% seen once. Findings of the study overall: For type 1 diabetes patients, VDJ junctions showed fewer insertions and more deletions. A closer apparent resemblance between naive, central memory and Treg TCRB repertoires was seen in patients than in healthy donors. All four CD4+ subsets of Type 1 diabetes patients contained TCRB CDR3s that were moderately but significantly shorter.

The chain couples TRBV29-1 to TRBJ2-3, with 9 bases matching TRBD1. Sequencing was done on a sample of Tregs from blood. This receptor was obtained from a man aged 25-45 years with type 1 diabetes. The chain's CDR3 is CSVGMGTGWLTDTQYF. The CDR3 DNA is TGCAGCGTTGGAATGGGGACAGGGTGGTTAACAGATACGCAGTATTTT.